This T cell receptor (beta chain) emerged from a study of blood T cell repertoires in COVID-19. Across the whole study: From the United States, Italy and Spain came samples of acute and convalescent COVID-19. PBMCs, B-cell-depleted T cells, or T cells provided the cDNA or gDNA that made up the material.

This CDR3 is 14 amino acids long. V was clipped by 4 bases and J by 2 bases, with 9 bases between them. Looked up from germline, CDR1 is MDHEN and CDR2 is SYDVKM. Measured with immunoSEQ multiplex PCR; TCRdb has only the in-frame clones, and not every one. The table lists nearly 50,000 clones, roughly 88% of them singletons. The rearrangement joins TRBV28 to TRBJ2-1; D is perhaps TRBD2 (6 bases). The TCR sequence derives from an older woman with acute or convalescent COVID-19. The sample comprised peripheral blood. CDR3 in DNA: TGTGCCAGCAGTTGGGGGGTTCCCTACAATGAGCAGTTCTTC. It is translated as CASSWGVPYNEQFF.